This T cell receptor beta chain was sequenced in a study of regulatory T cells in long-lasting Graves disease. This CDR3 has 15 residues. Per germline, CDR1 LNHNV and CDR2 YYDKDF (reference sequence). Trimming cost V 0 bases and J 4 bases, with 12 bases left between them. The authors built TCR beta libraries using iRepertoire HTBI primers and Arm-PCR of CDR3 regions. TCRdb reprocessed the multiplex PCR reads via MiXCR and lists one record per CDR3 protein. Of more than 300,000 distinct CDR3 sequences listed, about a sixth are singletons. This clonotype was seen repeatedly, ten times or more. What it binds is unknown. General study points: Peripheral blood was the sole material, not thyroid tissue. Lower TCR diversity was seen in persistent Graves' patients than in newly diagnosed ones.

Time point given: newly diagnosed GD, antithyroid drugs for less than 3 months. The TCR library used RNA extracted from PBMCs. Per American Thyroid Association guidelines, Graves' disease was diagnosed. The patients were drawn from one endocrinology department in Xi'an, China. This TCR derives from a female donor with Graves disease. V is TRBV15 and J is TRBJ2-5; tentative D call: TRBD1 (6 bases). The sample was peripheral blood mononuclear cells (PBMCs), taken at new diagnosis, from a patient treated with antithyroid drugs. CDR3 sequence reads: CATSRELQGGETQYF. The CDR3 DNA follows: TGTGCCACCAGCAGAGAGCTACAGGGTGGAGAGACCCAGTACTTC.